This T cell receptor (beta chain) is from a study of blood T cell repertoires in COVID-19. About the research overall: Sample material is recorded as cDNA or gDNA derived from T cells, B-cell-depleted T cells, or PBMCs.

In Seattle, patients joined the study during active infection and were tracked longitudinally. Germline CDR1 is SNHLY and CDR2 is FYNNEI. Deletions cut 3 bases from V and 0 bases from J, with 9 bases between. The CDR3 is 14 residues long. Per the original methods: Nucleated cell counts were estimated from reference gene primer amplification. Profiled with immunoSEQ multiplex PCR; TCRdb holds only in-frame clones, not every one. V and J calls and clone size are copied from that table; D and trimming were computed from the DNA. The sample shows roughly 260,000 clones, more than 85% of them seen only once.

This sequence joins TRBV2 and TRBJ2-7; the D is unclear. The source of this sequence is a person aged 18 to 35 with COVID-19, enrolled during active disease. The sample taken for sequencing was peripheral blood. Here the CDR3 reads CASSETSSSYEQYF. In DNA, the CDR3 is TGTGCCAGCAGTGAGACAAGTAGCTCCTACGAGCAGTACTTC.